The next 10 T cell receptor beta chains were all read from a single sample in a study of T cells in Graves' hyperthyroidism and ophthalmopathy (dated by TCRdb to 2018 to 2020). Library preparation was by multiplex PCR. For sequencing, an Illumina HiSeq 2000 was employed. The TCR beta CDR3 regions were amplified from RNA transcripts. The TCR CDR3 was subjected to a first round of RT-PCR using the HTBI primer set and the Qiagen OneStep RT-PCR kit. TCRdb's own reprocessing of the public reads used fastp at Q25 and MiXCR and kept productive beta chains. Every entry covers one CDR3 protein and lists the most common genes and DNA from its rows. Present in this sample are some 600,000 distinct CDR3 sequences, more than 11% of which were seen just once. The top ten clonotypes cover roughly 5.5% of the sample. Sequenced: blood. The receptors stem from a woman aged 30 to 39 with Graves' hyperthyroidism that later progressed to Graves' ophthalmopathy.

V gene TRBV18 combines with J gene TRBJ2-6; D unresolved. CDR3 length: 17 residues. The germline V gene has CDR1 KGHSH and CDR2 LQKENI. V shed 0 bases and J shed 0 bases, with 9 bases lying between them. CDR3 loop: CASSPPGTLSGANVLTF. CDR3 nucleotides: TGTGCCAGCTCACCACCGGGAACGCTCTCTGGGGCCAACGTCCTGACTTTC. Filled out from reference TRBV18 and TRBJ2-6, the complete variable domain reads NAGVMQNPRHLVRRRGQEARLRCSPMKGHSHVYWYRQLPEEGLKFMVYLQKENIIDESGMPKERFSAEFPKEGPSILRIQQVVRGDSAAYFCASSPPGTLSGANVLTFGAGSRLTVL.

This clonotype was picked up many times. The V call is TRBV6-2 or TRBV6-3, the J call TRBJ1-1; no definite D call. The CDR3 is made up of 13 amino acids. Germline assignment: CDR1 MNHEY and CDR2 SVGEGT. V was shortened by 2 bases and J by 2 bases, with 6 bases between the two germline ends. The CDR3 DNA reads TGTGCCAGCAGTTACAAGCGTAACACTGAAGCTTTCTTT. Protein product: CASSYKRNTEAFF.

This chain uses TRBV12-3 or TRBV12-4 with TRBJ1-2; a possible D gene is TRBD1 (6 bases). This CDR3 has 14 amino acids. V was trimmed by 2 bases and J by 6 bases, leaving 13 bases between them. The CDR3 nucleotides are TGTGCCAGCAGTTTATCAGGGGCAAAGGATGGCTACACCTTC. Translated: CASSLSGAKDGYTF.

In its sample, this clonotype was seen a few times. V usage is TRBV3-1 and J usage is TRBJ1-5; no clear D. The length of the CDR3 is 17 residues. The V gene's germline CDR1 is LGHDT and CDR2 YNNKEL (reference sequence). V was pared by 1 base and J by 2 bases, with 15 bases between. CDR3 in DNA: TGTGCCAGCAGCCAAGGTGTGGATAGTCGGGGCAATCAGCCCCAGCATTTT. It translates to CASSQGVDSRGNQPQHF.

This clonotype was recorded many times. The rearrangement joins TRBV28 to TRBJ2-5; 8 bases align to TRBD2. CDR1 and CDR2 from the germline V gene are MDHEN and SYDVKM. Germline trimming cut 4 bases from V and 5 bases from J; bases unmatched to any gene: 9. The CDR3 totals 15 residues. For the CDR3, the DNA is TGTGCCAGCAGTTCGGGGGGTAGCGGGGACGAGACCCAGTACTTC. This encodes CASSSGGSGDETQYF. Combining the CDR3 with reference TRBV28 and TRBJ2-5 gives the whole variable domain DVKVTQSSRYLVKRTGEKVFLECVQDMDHENMFWYRQDPGLGLRLIYFSYDVKMKEKGDIPEGYSVSREKKERFSLILESASTNQTSMYLCASSSGGSGDETQYFGPGTRLLVL.

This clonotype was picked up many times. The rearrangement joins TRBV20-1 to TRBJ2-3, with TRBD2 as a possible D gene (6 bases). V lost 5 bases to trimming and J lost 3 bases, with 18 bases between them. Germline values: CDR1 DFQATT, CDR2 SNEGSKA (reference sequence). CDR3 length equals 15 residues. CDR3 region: CSAYPRGRGTDTQYF. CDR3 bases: TGCAGTGCTTACCCTAGAGGTCGGGGGACAGATACGCAGTATTTT.

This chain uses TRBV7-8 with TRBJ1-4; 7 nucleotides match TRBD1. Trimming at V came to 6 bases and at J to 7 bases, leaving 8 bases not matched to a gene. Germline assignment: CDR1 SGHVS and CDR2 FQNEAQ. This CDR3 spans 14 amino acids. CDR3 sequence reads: CASSNDREPEKLFF. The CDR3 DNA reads TGTGCCAGCAGTAATGACAGGGAACCTGAAAAACTGTTTTTT.

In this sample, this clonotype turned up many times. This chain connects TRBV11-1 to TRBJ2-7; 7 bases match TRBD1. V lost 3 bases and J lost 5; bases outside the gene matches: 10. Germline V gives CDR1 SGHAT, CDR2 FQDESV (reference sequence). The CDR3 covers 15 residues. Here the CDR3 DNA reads TGTGCCAGCAGCTTCGACAGGGTGGCCCCGCACGAGCAGTACTTC. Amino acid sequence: CASSFDRVAPHEQYF.

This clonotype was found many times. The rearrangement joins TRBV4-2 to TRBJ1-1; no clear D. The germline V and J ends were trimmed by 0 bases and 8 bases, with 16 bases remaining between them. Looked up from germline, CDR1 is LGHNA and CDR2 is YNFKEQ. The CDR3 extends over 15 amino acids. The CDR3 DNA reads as TGTGCCAGCAGCCAAGAGGCCCTGAGTCTATGGGAAGCTTTCTTT. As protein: CASSQEALSLWEAFF.

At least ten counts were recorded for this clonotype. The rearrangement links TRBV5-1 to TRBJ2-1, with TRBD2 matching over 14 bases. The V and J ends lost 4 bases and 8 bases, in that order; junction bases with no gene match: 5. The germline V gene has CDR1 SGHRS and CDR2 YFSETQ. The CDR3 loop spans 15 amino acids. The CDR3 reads CASSPGLAGVHEQFF. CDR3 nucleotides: TGCGCCAGCAGCCCGGGACTAGCGGGAGTCCATGAGCAGTTCTTC. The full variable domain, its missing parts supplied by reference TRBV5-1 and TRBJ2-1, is KAGVTQTPRYLIKTRGQQVTLSCSPISGHRSVSWYQQTPGQGLQFLFEYFSETQRNKGNFPGRFSGRQFSNSRSEMNVSTLELGDSALYLCASSPGLAGVHEQFFGPGTRLTVL.